The 9 T cell receptor beta chains listed next were all sequenced from one sample in a study of blood T cell repertoires in COVID-19. Assay used: immunoSEQ multiplex PCR; TCRdb lists only in-frame clones, some missing. The sample has 250,000 to 300,000 clones, roughly 90% seen once. Material for sequencing was peripheral blood. The receptor set was obtained from a woman aged 30 to 39 with COVID-19, enrolled during active disease.

The rearrangement uses TRBV19 and TRBJ1-2, with D uncertain. V gave up 5 bases and J gave up 5 bases, with 6 bases separating them. The CDR3 contains 11 residues. Germline V gives CDR1 LNHDA, CDR2 SQIVND (reference sequence). For the CDR3, the DNA is TGTGCCAGTAGTGCGACTTATGGCTACACCTTC. Its protein product is CASSATYGYTF.

This clone was picked up a small number of times. The CDR3 DNA reads as TGTGCCAGCAGCTACCGACAGGAGGCCGGGGAGCTGTTTTTT. Amino acid sequence: CASSYRQEAGELFF. J is TRBJ2-2 and V is TRBV7-9, with D possibly being TRBD1 (6 bases). V lost 4 bases to trimming and J lost 6 bases, with 12 bases between them. This CDR3 spans 14 amino acids. Germline-derived CDR1 and CDR2 are SEHNR and FQNEAQ (reference sequence). Full variable domain (remainder filled in from reference TRBV7-9 and TRBJ2-2): DTGVSQNPRHKITKRGQNVTFRCDPISEHNRLYWYRQTLGQGPEFLTYFQNEAQLEKSRLLSDRFSAERPKGSFSTLEIQRTEQGDSAMYLCASSYRQEAGELFFGEGSRLTVL.

This chain joins TRBV7-9 and TRBJ2-2; TRBD1 is a possible D gene (6 bases). V was pared by 5 bases and J by 1 base, with 11 bases between. Germline V lookup: CDR1 SEHNR, CDR2 FQNEAQ (reference sequence). This CDR3 is built from 15 residues. CDR3 in amino acids: CASSTNRENTGELFF. DNA of the CDR3: TGTGCCAGCAGCACCAACAGGGAGAACACCGGGGAGCTGTTTTTT.

V and J are TRBV2 and TRBJ1-2, with D possibly being TRBD1 (5 bases). The CDR3 has 14 residues. Germline-derived CDR1 and CDR2 are SNHLY and FYNNEI. The germline V and J ends were trimmed by 4 bases and 6 bases, with 15 bases remaining between them. The CDR3 loop reads CASSVVRVRDGYTF. The CDR3 bases are TGTGCCAGCAGTGTTGTCAGGGTCAGGGATGGCTACACCTTC.

The CDR3 loop is CASSDEETSGSYEQYF. CDR3 in DNA: TGCGCCAGCAGTGATGAAGAGACTAGCGGGAGTTACGAGCAGTACTTC. The chain couples TRBV10-1 to TRBJ2-7; 12 nucleotides agree with TRBD2. The CDR3 covers 16 residues. Trimming removed 3 bases from V and 4 bases from J; junction bases left unmatched: 7. Germline V gives CDR1 WNHNN, CDR2 SYGVQD (reference sequence).

The rearrangement joins TRBV21-1 to TRBJ1-2. TRBV21-1 is a pseudogene segment. CDR3 size: 14 residues. CDR3 DNA: TGTGCCAGCAGCAAAGCGGGGGGACCCTATGGCTACACCTTC. It translates to CASSKAGGPYGYTF.

The V call is TRBV3-1 (or the pseudogene TRBV3-2), the J call TRBJ2-1, with D hard to call. The CDR3 is 12 amino acids. The V gene's germline CDR1 is LGHDT and CDR2 YNNKEL (reference sequence). With 6 bases removed from V and 7 bases from J, the gap between germline ends came to 10 bases. Here the CDR3 reads CASSYYANEQFF. As DNA, the CDR3 is TGTGCCAGCAGTTACTACGCTAATGAGCAGTTCTTC.

The rearrangement links TRBV5-6 to TRBJ2-3; D unclear. CDR1 is SGHDT, CDR2 YYEEEE, per germline. Trimming cost V 3 bases and J 2 bases, with 4 bases left between them. The CDR3 totals 12 residues. This CDR3 is CASSSFTDTQYF. The CDR3 DNA reads TGTGCCAGCAGCTCCTTCACAGATACGCAGTATTTT.

The chain recombines TRBV6-4 with TRBJ1-1; 7 bases fit TRBD1. The germline V gene encodes CDR1 MRHNA and CDR2 SNTAGT. There are 15 residues in the CDR3. Losses at the gene ends were 7 bases for V and 6 bases for J; bases not matched to a gene: 14. CDR3 DNA sequence: TGTGCCAGCAAGTATCGGGACAGCCTACAAGCTGAAGCTTTCTTT. It specifies CASKYRDSLQAEAFF.